This is a list of T cell receptor beta chains from one sample in a study of cytomegalovirus exposure and HLA in healthy donors. Clones were sequenced by immunoSEQ multiplex PCR, and TCRdb holds only the in-frame ones, with some missing. In the table there are 95,000 to 130,000 clones, roughly three quarters of which are singletons. Sequencing was done on a sample of PBMCs. These receptors were collected from a woman aged 18-29 years in good health and CMV-seronegative. The CDR3 runs from the conserved cysteine through the conserved F or W. Each record gives: D gene, J gene, clone size, V gene, CDR3 protein, CDR3 DNA. A D gene is named only where the DNA matches it firmly. A row's size may be missing; if present it is once, few, many or a size class.

D: -; J: TRBJ2-5; size: -; V: TRBV5-1; CDR3: CASSLVFMGAPGETQYF; DNA: TGCGCCAGCAGCTTGGTGTTTATGGGGGCCCCGGGGGAGACCCAGTACTTC
D: TRBD1; J: TRBJ2-2; size: -; V: TRBV9; CDR3: CASSGIRQGIGPGELFF; DNA: TGTGCCAGCAGCGGGATAAGACAGGGTATAGGCCCCGGGGAGCTGTTTTTT
D: -; J: TRBJ1-1; size: -; V: TRBV19; CDR3: CASSPRGSMNTEAFF; DNA: TGTGCCAGTAGTCCCCGAGGGAGCATGAACACTGAAGCTTTCTTT
D: TRBD1; J: TRBJ1-6; size: -; V: TRBV6-1; CDR3: CASSATTTGDESPLHF; DNA: TGTGCCAGCAGTGCCACCACGACAGGGGACGAATCACCCCTCCACTTT
D: TRBD2; J: TRBJ2-7; size: -; V: TRBV19; CDR3: CASSIGSGGTYEQYF; DNA: TGTGCCAGTAGTATAGGTAGCGGGGGAACCTACGAGCAGTACTTC
D: TRBD1; J: TRBJ1-3; size: -; V: TRBV9; CDR3: CASSVGQGAGNTIYF; DNA: TGTGCCAGCAGTGTAGGACAGGGAGCTGGAAACACCATATATTTT
D: TRBD1; J: TRBJ2-3; size: -; V: TRBV27; CDR3: CASSRQGLNPPRDTQYF; DNA: TGTGCCAGCAGTAGACAGGGCCTTAACCCCCCCCGAGATACGCAGTATTTT
D: -; J: TRBJ1-1; size: -; V: TRBV9; CDR3: CASSRGMNTEAFF; DNA: TGTGCCAGCAGCAGGGGGATGAACACTGAAGCTTTCTTT
D: -; J: TRBJ2-1; size: -; V: TRBV10-2; CDR3: CASSETGSSYNEQFF; DNA: TGCGCCAGCAGTGAGACAGGGAGCTCCTACAATGAGCAGTTCTTC
D: -; J: TRBJ2-1; size: -; V: TRBV9; CDR3: CASGTPSAAHNEQFF; DNA: TGTGCCAGCGGGACTCCCTCAGCGGCGCACAATGAGCAGTTCTTC
D: -; J: TRBJ1-2; size: -; V: TRBV7-9; CDR3: CASSKSGLDGYTF; DNA: TGTGCCAGCAGCAAATCAGGGTTGGATGGCTACACCTTC
D: -; J: TRBJ2-2; size: -; V: TRBV28; CDR3: CASSLEGRSTGELFF; DNA: TGTGCCAGCAGTTTAGAGGGTCGGAGCACCGGGGAGCTGTTTTTT
D: -; J: TRBJ2-3; size: -; V: TRBV5-6; CDR3: CASSLGTPTSTDTQYF; DNA: TGTGCCAGCAGCTTGGGGACACCGACTAGCACAGATACGCAGTATTTT
D: -; J: TRBJ2-7; size: -; V: TRBV6-1; CDR3: CASSADSGYEQYF; DNA: TGTGCCAGCAGTGCTGACTCGGGCTACGAGCAGTACTTC
D: -; J: TRBJ1-1; size: -; V: TRBV25-1; CDR3: CASSEVVGAGGTEAFF; DNA: TGTGCCAGCAGTGAGGTAGTAGGGGCAGGTGGCACTGAAGCTTTCTTT
D: -; J: TRBJ2-2; size: -; V: TRBV28; CDR3: CASSSPPGVRFDTGELFF; DNA: TGTGCCAGCAGTTCCCCCCCCGGGGTCCGATTTGACACCGGGGAGCTGTTTTTT
D: TRBD1; J: TRBJ1-1; size: -; V: TRBV19; CDR3: CASCRGQGGTEAFF; DNA: TGTGCCAGCTGCCGAGGACAGGGAGGTACTGAAGCTTTCTTT
D: TRBD1; J: TRBJ1-5; size: -; V: TRBV28; CDR3: CASSSWTGGGNQPQHF; DNA: TGTGCCAGCAGTTCCTGGACAGGGGGTGGCAATCAGCCCCAGCATTTT
D: -; J: TRBJ1-2; size: -; V: TRBV19; CDR3: CASSITPVGAGDGYTF; DNA: TGTGCCAGTAGTATAACCCCCGTCGGGGCAGGGGATGGCTACACCTTC
D: -; J: TRBJ2-7; size: once; V: TRBV10-3; CDR3: CAIGTGRAYEQYF; DNA: TGTGCCATCGGAACGGGTCGAGCCTACGAGCAGTACTTC
D: TRBD2; J: TRBJ2-5; size: -; V: TRBV29-1; CDR3: CSVVFPGGAQETQYF; DNA: TGCAGCGTTGTGTTCCCGGGGGGAGCGCAAGAGACCCAGTACTTC
D: TRBD1; J: TRBJ1-6; size: once; V: TRBV30; CDR3: CAGNDPRTGNSPLHF; DNA: TGTGCCGGCAATGATCCCAGGACAGGGAATTCACCCCTCCACTTT
D: -; J: TRBJ1-1; size: -; V: TRBV4-1; CDR3: CASSQPREGTEAFF; DNA: TGCGCCAGCAGCCAACCCAGGGAAGGCACTGAAGCTTTCTTT
D: TRBD2; J: TRBJ2-3; size: -; V: TRBV19; CDR3: CASSIGSGGNTDTQYF; DNA: TGTGCCAGTAGTATTGGTAGCGGGGGGAACACAGATACGCAGTATTTT
D: TRBD1; J: TRBJ2-7; size: -; V: TRBV28; CDR3: CASSSGTGIAYEQYF; DNA: TGTGCCAGCAGTTCCGGGACAGGGATCGCCTACGAGCAGTACTTC
D: -; J: TRBJ2-7; size: -; V: TRBV7-9; CDR3: CASSPDNYEQYF; DNA: TGTGCCAGCAGCCCGGACAACTACGAGCAGTACTTC
D: TRBD1; J: TRBJ2-7; size: -; V: TRBV28; CDR3: CASSFGAGGSYEQYF; DNA: TGTGCCAGCAGTTTCGGGGCAGGGGGATCCTACGAGCAGTACTTC
D: -; J: TRBJ1-3; size: -; V: TRBV15; CDR3: CATSRGSHGDTIYF; DNA: TGTGCCACCAGCAGAGGTTCCCACGGGGACACCATATATTTT
D: TRBD1; J: TRBJ1-6; size: -; V: TRBV27; CDR3: CASGTGNSPLHF; DNA: TGTGCCAGCGGGACAGGGAATTCACCCCTCCACTTT
D: TRBD1; J: TRBJ2-1; size: -; V: TRBV6-5; CDR3: CASSYPGTGNYNEQFF; DNA: TGTGCCAGCAGTTACCCCGGGACAGGGAACTACAATGAGCAGTTCTTC
D: -; J: TRBJ1-2; size: -; V: TRBV28; CDR3: CASSSLVGVGYTF; DNA: TGTGCCAGCAGTTCCCTCGTCGGGGTTGGCTACACCTTC
D: TRBD1; J: TRBJ1-2; size: -; V: TRBV15; CDR3: CATSGTGDYGYTF; DNA: TGTGCCACCAGCGGGACAGGGGACTATGGCTACACCTTC
D: TRBD1; J: TRBJ2-4; size: -; V: TRBV11-3; CDR3: CASDRDSLAKNIQYF; DNA: TGTGCCAGCGATAGGGACAGTCTAGCCAAAAACATTCAGTACTTC
D: -; J: TRBJ1-3; size: -; V: TRBV14; CDR3: CASSYRGGSGNTIYF; DNA: TGTGCCAGCAGCTACCGGGGGGGCTCTGGAAACACCATATATTTT
D: -; J: TRBJ1-3; size: once; V: TRBV7-9; CDR3: CASSLDGSSGNTIYF; DNA: TGTGCCAGCAGCCTGGACGGGAGCTCTGGAAACACCATATATTTT
D: -; J: TRBJ2-5; size: once; V: TRBV2; CDR3: CASSIETQYF; DNA: TGTGCCAGCAGCATAGAGACCCAGTACTTC
D: -; J: TRBJ1-2; size: -; V: TRBV7-2; CDR3: CASSRTEGYGYTF; DNA: TGTGCCAGCAGCCGGACAGAGGGATATGGCTACACCTTC
D: -; J: TRBJ2-7; size: once; V: TRBV5-6; CDR3: CASIGRGYEQYF; DNA: TGTGCCAGCATAGGCAGGGGCTACGAGCAGTACTTC
D: TRBD1; J: TRBJ1-5; size: -; V: TRBV15; CDR3: CATRQGANQPQHF; DNA: TGTGCCACGAGACAGGGGGCCAATCAGCCCCAGCATTTT
D: -; J: TRBJ1-1; size: -; V: TRBV7-9; CDR3: CASSSYGVGAEAFF; DNA: TGTGCCAGCAGCTCATACGGGGTTGGCGCTGAAGCTTTCTTT
D: -; J: TRBJ2-7; size: -; V: TRBV2; CDR3: CASTRGEFGVEQYF; DNA: TGTGCCAGCACGCGGGGCGAATTCGGGGTCGAGCAGTACTTC
D: -; J: TRBJ2-3; size: once; V: TRBV10-3; CDR3: CAAQGPLEDTQYF; DNA: TGTGCCGCCCAGGGTCCGCTCGAAGATACGCAGTATTTT
D: TRBD1; J: TRBJ2-1; size: -; V: TRBV5-6; CDR3: CASTSGGSEQFF; DNA: TGTGCCAGCACCTCAGGGGGAAGTGAGCAGTTCTTC
D: TRBD1; J: TRBJ2-2; size: -; V: TRBV7-7; CDR3: CASSSIAVGQGVTGELFF; DNA: TGTGCTAGCAGCTCAATAGCCGTGGGACAGGGCGTAACCGGGGAGCTGTTTTTT
D: -; J: TRBJ1-6; size: -; V: TRBV6-1; CDR3: CASSVKQVISALHF; DNA: TGTGCCAGCAGTGTCAAACAGGTCATCTCGGCCCTCCACTTT
D: TRBD1; J: TRBJ1-1; size: -; V: TRBV12-5; CDR3: CASGADRGNTEAFF; DNA: TGTGCTAGTGGCGCTGACAGGGGGAACACTGAAGCTTTCTTT
D: -; J: TRBJ2-5; size: -; V: TRBV30; CDR3: CAWSVGSGQETQYF; DNA: TGTGCCTGGAGTGTAGGGTCGGGACAAGAGACCCAGTACTTC
D: -; J: TRBJ1-1; size: -; V: TRBV4-1; CDR3: CASSPSVGVSTEAFF; DNA: TGCGCCAGCAGTCCCTCGGTAGGGGTCAGCACTGAAGCTTTCTTT
D: TRBD1; J: TRBJ1-4; size: few; V: TRBV7-9; CDR3: CASSSVLRDRDEKLFF; DNA: TGTGCCAGCAGCTCCGTTCTCCGGGACAGGGACGAAAAACTGTTTTTT
D: -; J: TRBJ1-6; size: few; V: TRBV6-1; CDR3: CASSEQGSGISTPLHF; DNA: TGTGCCAGCAGTGAACAGGGTTCCGGCATATCGACACCCCTCCACTTT
D: -; J: TRBJ1-5; size: -; V: TRBV10-3; CDR3: CAISSGEAGDKPQHF; DNA: TGTGCCATCAGTTCCGGTGAGGCAGGGGACAAGCCCCAGCATTTT
D: -; J: TRBJ1-1; size: -; V: TRBV4-1; CDR3: CASSQKTSDLAGAFF; DNA: TGCGCCAGCAGCCAAAAGACTTCCGACCTGGCCGGAGCTTTCTTT
D: TRBD1; J: TRBJ1-4; size: -; V: TRBV28; CDR3: CASSKGQKLEKLFF; DNA: TGTGCCAGCAGTAAGGGACAGAAGCTTGAAAAACTGTTTTTT
D: TRBD2; J: TRBJ2-1; size: -; V: TRBV30; CDR3: CAWSVHPGGHLGEQFF; DNA: TGTGCCTGGAGTGTACATCCGGGGGGGCATTTAGGTGAGCAGTTCTTC
D: TRBD1; J: TRBJ2-7; size: -; V: TRBV5-1; CDR3: CASSWGQGAYEQYF; DNA: TGCGCCAGCAGCTGGGGACAGGGGGCCTACGAGCAGTACTTC